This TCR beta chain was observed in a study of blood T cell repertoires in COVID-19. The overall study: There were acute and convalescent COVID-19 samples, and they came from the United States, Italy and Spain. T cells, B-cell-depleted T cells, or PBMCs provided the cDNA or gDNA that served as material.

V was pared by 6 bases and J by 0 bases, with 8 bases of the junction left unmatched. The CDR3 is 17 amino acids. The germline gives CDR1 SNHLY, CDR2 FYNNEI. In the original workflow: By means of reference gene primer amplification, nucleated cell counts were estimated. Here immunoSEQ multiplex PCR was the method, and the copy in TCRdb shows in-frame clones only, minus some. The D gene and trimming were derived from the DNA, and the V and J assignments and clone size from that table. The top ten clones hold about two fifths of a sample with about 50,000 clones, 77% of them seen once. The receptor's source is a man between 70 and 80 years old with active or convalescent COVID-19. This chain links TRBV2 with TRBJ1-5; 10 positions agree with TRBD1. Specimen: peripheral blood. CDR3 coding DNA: TGTGCCAGCAGCGTGGGGGACAGGGGAAATAGCAATCAGCCCCAGCATTTT. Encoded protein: CASSVGDRGNSNQPQHF.